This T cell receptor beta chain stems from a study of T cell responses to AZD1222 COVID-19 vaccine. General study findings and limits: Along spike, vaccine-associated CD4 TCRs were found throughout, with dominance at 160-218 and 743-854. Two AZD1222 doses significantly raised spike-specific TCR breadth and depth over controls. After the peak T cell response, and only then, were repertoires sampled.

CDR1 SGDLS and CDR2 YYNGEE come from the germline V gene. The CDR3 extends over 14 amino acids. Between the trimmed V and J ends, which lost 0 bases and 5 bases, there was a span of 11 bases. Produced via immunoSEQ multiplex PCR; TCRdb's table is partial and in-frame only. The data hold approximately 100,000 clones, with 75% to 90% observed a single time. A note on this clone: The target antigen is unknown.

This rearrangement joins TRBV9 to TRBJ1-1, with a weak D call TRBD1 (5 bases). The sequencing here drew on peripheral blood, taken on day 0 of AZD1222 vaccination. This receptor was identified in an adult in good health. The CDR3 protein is CASSVVQGWTEAFF. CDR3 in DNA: TGTGCCAGCAGCGTAGTGCAGGGCTGGACTGAAGCTTTCTTT.